The rows below give T cell receptor beta chains drawn from one sample of a study of cytomegalovirus exposure and HLA in healthy donors. Measured with immunoSEQ multiplex PCR; TCRdb has only the in-frame clones, and not every one. The sample lists roughly 130,000 clones; 80% were seen once. The sequenced material came from PBMCs. These receptors came from a woman aged 40 to 50 in good health and CMV-seronegative. Each CDR3 is given without its conserved first and last residue.

J gene: TRBJ2-7
V gene: TRBV6-7
CDR3 protein: ASLTGACYEQY

J gene: TRBJ1-1
V gene: TRBV18
CDR3 protein: ASSPPSVMNTEAF

J gene: TRBJ1-1
V gene: TRBV10-3
CDR3 protein: AISDGTANTEAF

J gene: TRBJ1-6
V gene: TRBV7-9
CDR3 protein: ASSSSSSYNSPLH

J gene: TRBJ1-2
V gene: TRBV6-5
CDR3 protein: ASSPTGGNYGYT

J gene: TRBJ2-7
V gene: TRBV10-3
CDR3 protein: AISDISGYEQY

J gene: TRBJ1-5
V gene: TRBV2
CDR3 protein: ASSEYGNQPQH

J gene: TRBJ1-2
V gene: TRBV5-1
CDR3 protein: ASKDSTNYGYT

J gene: TRBJ1-1
V gene: TRBV18
CDR3 protein: ASSQRQGSSNTEAF

J gene: TRBJ1-2
V gene: TRBV10-3
CDR3 protein: AITGGEGGYT

J gene: TRBJ1-4
V gene: TRBV6-1
CDR3 protein: ASSGGSTNEKLF

J gene: TRBJ1-4
V gene: TRBV28
CDR3 protein: ASSQGNEKLF

J gene: TRBJ1-2
V gene: TRBV19
CDR3 protein: ASIGGQFNYGYT

J gene: TRBJ1-2
V gene: TRBV6-5
CDR3 protein: ASSPGTGYGYT

J gene: TRBJ2-7
V gene: TRBV18
CDR3 protein: ASSSLGGTDEQY

J gene: TRBJ2-3
V gene: TRBV27
CDR3 protein: ASSPGAFGDTQY

J gene: TRBJ1-2
V gene: TRBV5-6
CDR3 protein: ASSLDSLRGQDYGYT

J gene: TRBJ2-1
V gene: TRBV19
CDR3 protein: ASSIDRGYDNEQF

J gene: TRBJ1-1
V gene: TRBV18
CDR3 protein: ASSPDRGGSEAF

J gene: TRBJ2-7
V gene: TRBV5-6
CDR3 protein: ASSLQIGGLSYEQY

J gene: TRBJ1-2
V gene: TRBV19
CDR3 protein: ASSAHLRQENGYT

J gene: TRBJ2-2
V gene: TRBV7-4
CDR3 protein: ASSFTFEGRGTGELF

J gene: TRBJ1-3
V gene: TRBV15
CDR3 protein: ATSPDRGNTIY

J gene: TRBJ1-1
V gene: TRBV29-1
CDR3 protein: SVPHEGGRTEAF

J gene: TRBJ2-5
V gene: TRBV5-1
CDR3 protein: ASSLAGRGDRETQY

J gene: TRBJ2-6
V gene: TRBV5-1
CDR3 protein: ASSLGRDSGANVLT

J gene: TRBJ1-4
V gene: TRBV6-6
CDR3 protein: ASSYTGTGDEKLF

J gene: TRBJ1-6
V gene: TRBV7-9
CDR3 protein: ASSLLRGNSPLH

J gene: TRBJ1-6
V gene: TRBV5-6
CDR3 protein: ASSLGGAGGSPLH

J gene: TRBJ1-2
V gene: TRBV28
CDR3 protein: ASSSTGEAYGYT

J gene: TRBJ2-3
V gene: TRBV7-2
CDR3 protein: ASSLMAGVDTQY

J gene: TRBJ2-2
V gene: TRBV9
CDR3 protein: ASSSRGGELF

J gene: TRBJ2-1
V gene: TRBV4-2
CDR3 protein: ASGLNSGGDYNEQF

J gene: TRBJ1-3
V gene: TRBV9
CDR3 protein: ASSPRGTGKTGNTIY

J gene: TRBJ1-6
V gene: TRBV4-1
CDR3 protein: ASAVGGNNSPLH

J gene: TRBJ1-6
V gene: TRBV5-6
CDR3 protein: ASSFILGQGNSPLH

J gene: TRBJ1-2
V gene: TRBV5-1
CDR3 protein: ASRPTGGEGYT

J gene: TRBJ2-3
V gene: TRBV5-1
CDR3 protein: ASSLYPDTDTQY

J gene: TRBJ1-6
V gene: TRBV19
CDR3 protein: ASRGQGAGNSPLH

J gene: TRBJ2-1
V gene: TRBV2
CDR3 protein: ASSGLAGMYNEQF

J gene: TRBJ2-1
V gene: TRBV19
CDR3 protein: ASSVDTSSYNEQF

J gene: TRBJ2-2
V gene: TRBV4-3
CDR3 protein: ASSRGLASSKNTGELF

J gene: TRBJ2-5
V gene: TRBV15
CDR3 protein: ATSDSKQKLVRKQETQY

J gene: TRBJ2-3
V gene: TRBV15
CDR3 protein: ATSASRAADTQY

J gene: TRBJ2-1
V gene: TRBV6-1
CDR3 protein: ASSDDNEQF

J gene: TRBJ2-1
V gene: TRBV4-2
CDR3 protein: ASSQDLVEQF

J gene: TRBJ2-2
V gene: TRBV4-2
CDR3 protein: ASSPGLGIDGELF

J gene: TRBJ1-1
V gene: TRBV6-5
CDR3 protein: ASRPDGTAKAF

J gene: TRBJ1-5
V gene: TRBV6-1
CDR3 protein: ASSEGGPSNQPQH

J gene: TRBJ1-5
V gene: TRBV4-2
CDR3 protein: ASSQDRNQPQH